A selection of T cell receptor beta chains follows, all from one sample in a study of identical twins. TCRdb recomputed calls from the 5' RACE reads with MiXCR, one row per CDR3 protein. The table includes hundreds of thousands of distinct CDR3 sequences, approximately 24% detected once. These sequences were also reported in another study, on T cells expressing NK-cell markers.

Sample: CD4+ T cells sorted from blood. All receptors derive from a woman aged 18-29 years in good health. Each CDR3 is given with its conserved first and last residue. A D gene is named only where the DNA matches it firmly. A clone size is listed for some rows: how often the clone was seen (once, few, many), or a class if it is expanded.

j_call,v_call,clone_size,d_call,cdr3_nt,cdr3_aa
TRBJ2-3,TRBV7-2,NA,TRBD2,TGTGCCAGCGCTTTATCAGGGACTAGCGGGAGGCCCACGCATTTT,CASALSGTSGRPTHF
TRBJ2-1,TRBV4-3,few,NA,TGCGCCAGCAGCCAATCTCGGCGGGGATGGCAGTTCTTC,CASSQSRRGWQFF
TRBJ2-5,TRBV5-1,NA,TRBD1,TGCGCCAGCAGTACACAGGGGTTGGAGACCCAGTACTTC,CASSTQGLETQYF
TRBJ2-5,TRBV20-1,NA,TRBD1,TGCAGTGCTAATTTTCAGGGGGCAGGGACCCAGTACTTC,CSANFQGAGTQYF
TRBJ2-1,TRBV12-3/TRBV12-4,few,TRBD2,TGTGCCTCCCGGGCCTCCGGGACTAGCTTACTCTTC,CASRASGTSLLF
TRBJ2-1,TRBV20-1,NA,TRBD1,TGCAGTGCTACCTCCGGGACAGGGGCCTCGGATGAGCAGTTCTTC,CSATSGTGASDEQFF
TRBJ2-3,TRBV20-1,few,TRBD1,TGCAGTGCTAGAGGGACAGGGAGCGAGATAGAAGATACGCAGTATTTT,CSARGTGSEIEDTQYF
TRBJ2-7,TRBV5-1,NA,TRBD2,TGCGCCAGCAGCCTTTGGGGGGACTACTCCTACGAGCAGTACTTC,CASSLWGDYSYEQYF
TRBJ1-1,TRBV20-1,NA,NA,TGCAGTGCTAGATTGGCAGGCATGAACACTGAAGCTTTCTTT,CSARLAGMNTEAFF
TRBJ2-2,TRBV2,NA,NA,TGTGCCAGTTCTCCTGAGGGGGTAACCGGGGAGCTGTTTTTT,CASSPEGVTGELFF
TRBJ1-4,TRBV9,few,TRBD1,TGTGCCAGCAGCGCGACTCCTGACAGGGGGGCTGAAAAACTGTTTTTT,CASSATPDRGAEKLFF
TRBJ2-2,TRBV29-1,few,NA,TGCAGCGTTGATCGGCAGACGAACACCGGGGAGCTGTTTTTT,CSVDRQTNTGELFF
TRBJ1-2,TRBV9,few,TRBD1,TGTGCCAGCAGCGGAGACAGGGGAGGCGGCTACACCTTC,CASSGDRGGGYTF
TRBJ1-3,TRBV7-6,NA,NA,TGTGCCAGCAGCCCCGATACGAGAAACACCATATATTTT,CASSPDTRNTIYF
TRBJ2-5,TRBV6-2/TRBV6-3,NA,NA,TGTGCCAGCAGTTACTCACTAACCTCCGGGACTCCGAGGAACAACCAAGAGACCCAGTACTTC,CASSYSLTSGTPRNNQETQYF
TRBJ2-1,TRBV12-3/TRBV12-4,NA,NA,TGTGCCAGCAGAACCGGGACAAGCTCCTACAATGAGCAGTTCTTC,CASRTGTSSYNEQFF
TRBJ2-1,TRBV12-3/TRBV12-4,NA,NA,TGTGCCAGCAGTTTTCCCTCTAGCAGAAGGAGCTCCTACAATGAGCAGTTCTTC,CASSFPSSRRSSYNEQFF
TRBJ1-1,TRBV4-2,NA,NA,TGTGCCAGCAGCCAAAGTGGGTCTCACACTGAAGCTTTCTTT,CASSQSGSHTEAFF
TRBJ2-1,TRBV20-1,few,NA,TGCAGTGCGCTCTCCCAAACGGGCGTTTACAATGAGCAGTTCTTC,CSALSQTGVYNEQFF
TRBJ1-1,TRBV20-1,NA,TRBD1,TGCAGTGCTGTCGGGACAGGGGAAGGGAGGACTGAAGCTTTCTTT,CSAVGTGEGRTEAFF
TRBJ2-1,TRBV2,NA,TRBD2,TGTGCCAGCAGTTCTGGACTAGCGCAGTTCTTC,CASSSGLAQFF
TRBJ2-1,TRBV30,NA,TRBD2,TGTGCCTGGAGCCCACTAGCGGGTTACGACAATGAGCAGTTCTTC,CAWSPLAGYDNEQFF
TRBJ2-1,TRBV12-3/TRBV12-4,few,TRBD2,TGTGCCAGCAGAACTAGCGGGGGGGCTCTGAATGAGCAGTTCTTC,CASRTSGGALNEQFF
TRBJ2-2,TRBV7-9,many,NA,TGTGCCAGCAGCATAGAGGGGAACACCGGGGAGCTGTTTTTT,CASSIEGNTGELFF
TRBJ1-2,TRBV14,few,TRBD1,TGTGCCAGCAGCATTTGGGACAGGGTGGATGGCTACACCTTC,CASSIWDRVDGYTF
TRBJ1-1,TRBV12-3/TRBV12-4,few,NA,TGTGCCAGCAGTATACGGACAGAAACTGAAGCTTTCTTT,CASSIRTETEAFF